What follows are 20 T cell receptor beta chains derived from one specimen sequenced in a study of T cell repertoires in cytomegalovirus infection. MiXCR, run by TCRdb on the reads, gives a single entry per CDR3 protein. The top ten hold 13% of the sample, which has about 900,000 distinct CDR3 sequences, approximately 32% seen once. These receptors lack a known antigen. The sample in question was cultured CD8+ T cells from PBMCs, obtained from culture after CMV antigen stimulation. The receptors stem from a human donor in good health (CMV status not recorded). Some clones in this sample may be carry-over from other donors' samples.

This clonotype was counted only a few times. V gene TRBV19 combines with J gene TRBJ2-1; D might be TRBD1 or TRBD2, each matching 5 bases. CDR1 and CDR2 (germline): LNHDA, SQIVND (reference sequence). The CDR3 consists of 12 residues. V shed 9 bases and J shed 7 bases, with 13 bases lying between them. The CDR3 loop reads CASLGTRNEQFF. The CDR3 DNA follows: TGTGCCAGCCTGGGGACCAGGAATGAGCAGTTCTTC.

In nucleotides, the CDR3 is TGTGCCAGCAGTGAGTGGGGGGAACGAGAGCAGTTCTTC. This encodes CASSEWGEREQFF. The chain employs TRBV6-1 and TRBJ2-1, with D possibly matching TRBD2 (6 bases). Trimming left V 3 bases short and J 10 bases short, with 13 bases between. CDR1 and CDR2 (germline): MNHNS, SASEGT. The CDR3 is 13 residues long.

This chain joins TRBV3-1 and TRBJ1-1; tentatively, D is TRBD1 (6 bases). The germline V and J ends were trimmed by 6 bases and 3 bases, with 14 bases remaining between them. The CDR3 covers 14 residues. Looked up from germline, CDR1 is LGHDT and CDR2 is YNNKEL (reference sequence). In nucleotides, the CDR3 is TGTGCCAGCAGTTACAGGGTGGTGGACACTGAAGCTTTCTTT. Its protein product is CASSYRVVDTEAFF.

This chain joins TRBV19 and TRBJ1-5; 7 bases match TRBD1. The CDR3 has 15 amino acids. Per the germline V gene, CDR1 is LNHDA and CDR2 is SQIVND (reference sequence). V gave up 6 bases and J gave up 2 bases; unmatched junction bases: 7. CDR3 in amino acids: CASSYQGGGNQPQHF. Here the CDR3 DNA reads TGTGCCAGTAGCTACCAGGGGGGCGGCAATCAGCCCCAGCATTTT.

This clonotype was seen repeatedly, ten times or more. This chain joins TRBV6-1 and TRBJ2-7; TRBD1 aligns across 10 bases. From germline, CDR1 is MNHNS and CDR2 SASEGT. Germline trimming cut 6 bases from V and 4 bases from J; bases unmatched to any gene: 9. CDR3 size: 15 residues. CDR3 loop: CASREGQGFGYEQYV. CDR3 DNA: TGTGCCAGCAGGGAGGGACAGGGGTTCGGTTACGAGCAGTACGTC.

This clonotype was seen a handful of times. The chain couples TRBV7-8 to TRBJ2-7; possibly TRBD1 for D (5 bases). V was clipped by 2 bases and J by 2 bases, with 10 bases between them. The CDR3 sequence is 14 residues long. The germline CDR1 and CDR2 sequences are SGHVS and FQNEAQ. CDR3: CASSLSGATYEQYV. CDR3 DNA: TGTGCCAGCAGCTTAAGTGGGGCCACCTACGAGCAGTACGTC.

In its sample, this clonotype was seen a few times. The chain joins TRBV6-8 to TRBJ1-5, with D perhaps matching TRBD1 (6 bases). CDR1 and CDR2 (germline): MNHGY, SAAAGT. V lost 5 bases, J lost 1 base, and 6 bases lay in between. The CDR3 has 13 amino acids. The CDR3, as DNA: TGTGCCAGCAGTGGACAGAGCAATCAGCCCCAGCATTTT. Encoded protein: CASSGQSNQPQHF.

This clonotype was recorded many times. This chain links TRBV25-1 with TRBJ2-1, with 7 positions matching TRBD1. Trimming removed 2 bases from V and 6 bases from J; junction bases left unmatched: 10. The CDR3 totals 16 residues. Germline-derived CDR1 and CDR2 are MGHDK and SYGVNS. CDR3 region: CASSETDRDPLNEQFF. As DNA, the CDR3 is TGTGCCAGCAGTGAAACCGACAGGGACCCCCTCAATGAGCAGTTCTTC.

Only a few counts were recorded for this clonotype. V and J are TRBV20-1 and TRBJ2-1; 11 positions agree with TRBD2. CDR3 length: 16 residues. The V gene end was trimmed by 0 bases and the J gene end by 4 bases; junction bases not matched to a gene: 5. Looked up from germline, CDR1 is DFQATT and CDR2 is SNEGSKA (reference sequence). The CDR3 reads CSARDFRLAGYNEQFF. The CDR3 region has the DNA TGCAGTGCTAGAGATTTTAGACTAGCGGGGTACAATGAGCAGTTCTTC.

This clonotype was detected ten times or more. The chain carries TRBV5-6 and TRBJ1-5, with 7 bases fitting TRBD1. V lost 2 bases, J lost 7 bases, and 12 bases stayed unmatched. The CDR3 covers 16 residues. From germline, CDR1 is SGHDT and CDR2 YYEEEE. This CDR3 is CASSFQLTGTAQPQHF. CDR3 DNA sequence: TGTGCCAGCAGCTTCCAATTAACCGGGACAGCACAGCCCCAGCATTTT.

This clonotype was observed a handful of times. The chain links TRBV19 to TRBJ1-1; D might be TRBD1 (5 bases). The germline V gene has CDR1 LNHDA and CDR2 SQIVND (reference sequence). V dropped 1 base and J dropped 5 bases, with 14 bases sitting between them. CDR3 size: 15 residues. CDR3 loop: CASSIGAGSQTEAFF. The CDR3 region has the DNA TGTGCCAGTAGTATAGGGGCAGGGAGTCAGACTGAAGCTTTCTTT.

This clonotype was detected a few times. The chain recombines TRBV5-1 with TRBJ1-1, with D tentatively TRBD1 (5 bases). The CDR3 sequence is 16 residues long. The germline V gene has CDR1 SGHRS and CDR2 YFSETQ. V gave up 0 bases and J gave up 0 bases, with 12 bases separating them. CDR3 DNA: TGCGCCAGCAGCTTGGCCCGACAGCCAATGAACACTGAAGCTTTCTTT. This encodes CASSLARQPMNTEAFF.

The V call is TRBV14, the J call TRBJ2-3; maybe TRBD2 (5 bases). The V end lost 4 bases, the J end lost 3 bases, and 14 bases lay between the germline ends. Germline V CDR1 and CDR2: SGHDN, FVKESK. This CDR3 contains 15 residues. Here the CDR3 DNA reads TGTGCCAGCAGCCCTGGTCAGGAGCGGACAGATACGCAGTATTTT. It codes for CASSPGQERTDTQYF.

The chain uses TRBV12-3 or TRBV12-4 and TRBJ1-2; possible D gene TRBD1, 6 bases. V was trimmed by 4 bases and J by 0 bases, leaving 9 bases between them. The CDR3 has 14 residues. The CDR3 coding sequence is TGTGCCAGCAGTTGGGGGCTTACTAACTATGGCTACACCTTC. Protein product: CASSWGLTNYGYTF.

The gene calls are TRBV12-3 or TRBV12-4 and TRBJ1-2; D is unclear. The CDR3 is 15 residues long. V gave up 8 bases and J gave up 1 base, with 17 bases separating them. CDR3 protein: CASLGQKGYNYGYTF. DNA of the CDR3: TGTGCCAGCCTCGGCCAGAAGGGTTATAACTATGGCTACACCTTC.

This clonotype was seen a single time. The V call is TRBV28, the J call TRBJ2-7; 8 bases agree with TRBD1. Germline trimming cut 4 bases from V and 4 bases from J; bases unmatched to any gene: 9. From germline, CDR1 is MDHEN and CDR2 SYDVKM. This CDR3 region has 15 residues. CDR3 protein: CASSWAVQGAYEQYF. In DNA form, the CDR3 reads TGTGCCAGCAGTTGGGCGGTGCAGGGGGCTTACGAGCAGTACTTC.

CDR3 in amino acids: CASSLGAAIGTDTQYF. The CDR3, as DNA: TGTGCCAGCAGTTTAGGGGCTGCTATTGGCACAGATACGCAGTATTTT. V and J are TRBV28 and TRBJ2-3; TRBD1 is a possible D gene (5 bases). The CDR3 length is 16 residues. The V end was cut by 2 bases, the J end by 1 base, with 13 bases between. The germline CDR1 and CDR2 sequences are MDHEN and SYDVKM.

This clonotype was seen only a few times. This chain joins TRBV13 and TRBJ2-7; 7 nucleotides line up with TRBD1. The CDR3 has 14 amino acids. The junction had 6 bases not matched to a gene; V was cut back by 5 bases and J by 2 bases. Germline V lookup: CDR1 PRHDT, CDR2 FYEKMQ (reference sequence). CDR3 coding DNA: TGTGCCAGCAGCCGAACAGGGGCCGCCTACGAGCAGTACTTC. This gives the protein CASSRTGAAYEQYF.

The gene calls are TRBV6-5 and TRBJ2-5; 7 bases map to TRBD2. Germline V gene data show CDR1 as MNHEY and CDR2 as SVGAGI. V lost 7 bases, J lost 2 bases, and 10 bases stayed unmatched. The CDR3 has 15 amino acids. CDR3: CASIEWGGSQETQYF. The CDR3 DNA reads TGTGCCAGCATCGAGTGGGGGGGATCGCAAGAGACCCAGTACTTC.

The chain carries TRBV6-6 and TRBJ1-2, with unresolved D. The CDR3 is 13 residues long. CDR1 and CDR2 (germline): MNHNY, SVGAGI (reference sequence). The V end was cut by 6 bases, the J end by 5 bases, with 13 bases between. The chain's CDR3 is CASRRRAQYGYTF. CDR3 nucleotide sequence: TGTGCCAGCAGACGCCGCGCCCAGTATGGCTACACCTTC.